Included here is one T cell receptor (beta chain) sequence, with context. TCRdb re-derived calls from the 5' RACE reads in MiXCR, one entry per CDR3 protein. The data hold approximately 500,000 distinct CDR3 sequences, with 15% observed a single time. These data belong to a study of identical twins. CDR1 and CDR2 from the germline V gene are MNHNS and SASEGT. The CDR3 sequence is 16 residues long. V lost 6 bases and J lost 4, with 18 bases in between. Another study also made use of these data, one on yellow fever vaccine responses in identical twins.

The chain is built from TRBV6-1 and TRBJ1-4; D may be TRBD1 (6 bases). Input material: CD4+ T cells sorted from blood. The receptor was isolated from a woman under 30 in good health. CDR3 region: CASSRAYGGLNEKLFF. As DNA, the CDR3 is TGTGCCAGCAGCAGGGCTTACGGGGGGCTTAATGAAAAACTGTTTTTT.